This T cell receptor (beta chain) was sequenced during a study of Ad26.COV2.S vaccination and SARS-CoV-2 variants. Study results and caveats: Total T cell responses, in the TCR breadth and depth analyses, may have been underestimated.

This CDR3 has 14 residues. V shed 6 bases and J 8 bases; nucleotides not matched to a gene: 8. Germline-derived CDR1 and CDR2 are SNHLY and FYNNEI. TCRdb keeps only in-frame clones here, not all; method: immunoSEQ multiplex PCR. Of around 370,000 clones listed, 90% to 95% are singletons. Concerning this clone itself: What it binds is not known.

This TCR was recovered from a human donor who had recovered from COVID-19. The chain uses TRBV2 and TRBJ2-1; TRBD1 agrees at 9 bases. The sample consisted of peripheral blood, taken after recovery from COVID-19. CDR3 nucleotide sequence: TGTGCCAGCAGGGGACAGGGTAAGGGGCATGAGCAGTTCTTC. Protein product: CASRGQGKGHEQFF.